Here is one T cell receptor beta chain with its context. This sample is drawn from a study of T cells of healthy individuals. TCRdb reanalysed the 5' RACE reads using MiXCR and keeps one entry per CDR3 protein. The table has tens of thousands of distinct CDR3 sequences, about 17% seen once; the top ten hold 4% to 5%. This TCR was recovered from a human donor in good health.

As DNA, the CDR3 is TGCAGTGCTCCAAAGGGAGGAAAACTGTTTTTT. Translation: CSAPKGGKLFF. The rearrangement links TRBV20-1 to TRBJ1-4; D is unclear. Looked up from germline, CDR1 is DFQATT and CDR2 is SNEGSKA (reference sequence). V was cut by 5 bases and J by 10 bases, with 11 bases left in between. This CDR3 comprises 11 residues.